Listed here is a single T cell receptor beta chain. Antigen: not known. These data belong to a study of metastatic and nonmetastatic thyroid tumors. Ahead of thyroid surgery, no patient had received treatment of any kind. In germline, CDR1 is SGDLS, CDR2 YYNGEE. Germline trimming cut 3 bases from V and 6 bases from J; bases unmatched to any gene: 5. This CDR3 region has 14 residues. Whole-study findings and limits: It was reportedly found that TCR beta diversity was significantly higher in malignant thyroid tumors than in benign nodules, a difference seen in both blood and tumor samples.

Per the study methods: To classify distant metastasis in papillary thyroid cancer, a model was built from CDR3 differences across clinicopathological groups. Using MiXCR, TCRdb re-called clones from the PCR reads. The V and J calls reflect TCRdb's pipeline rather than the authors' work. The table has under 20,000 clones, 29% seen once. Sample: tumor tissue. The V gene is TRBV9, the J gene TRBJ2-2; 7 nucleotides line up with TRBD2. The receptor's source is a male donor with papillary thyroid cancer or a benign thyroid nodule (not recorded which). Some clones in this sample may be carry-over from other donors' samples. CDR3 sequence (DNA): TGTGCCAGCAGCGGGACTAGTGGGGCCGGGGAGCTGTTTTTT. Protein sequence: CASSGTSGAGELFF. The variable domain in full, completed from reference TRBV9 and TRBJ2-2, reads DSGVTQTPKHLITATGQRVTLRCSPRSGDLSVYWYQQSLDQGLQFLIQYYNGEERAKGNILERFSAQQFPDLHSELNLSSLELGDSALYFCASSGTSGAGELFFGEGSRLTVL.